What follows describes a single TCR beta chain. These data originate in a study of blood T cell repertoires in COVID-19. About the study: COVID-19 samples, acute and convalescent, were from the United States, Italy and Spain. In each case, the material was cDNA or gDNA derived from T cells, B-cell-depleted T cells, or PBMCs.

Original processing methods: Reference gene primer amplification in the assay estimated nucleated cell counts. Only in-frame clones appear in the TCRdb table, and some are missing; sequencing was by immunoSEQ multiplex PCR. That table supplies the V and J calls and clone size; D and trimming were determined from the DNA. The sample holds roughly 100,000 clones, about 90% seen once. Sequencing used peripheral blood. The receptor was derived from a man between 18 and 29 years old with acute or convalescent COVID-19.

The CDR3 reads CASRTGTTYGGYEQYF. The CDR3 DNA sequence: TGTGCCAGCAGAACCGGGACAACCTATGGTGGCTACGAGCAGTACTTC. The gene calls are TRBV27 and TRBJ2-7, with D maybe TRBD1 (6 bases). This CDR3 region has 16 residues. Trimming pared 6 bases from V and 3 bases from J, leaving 21 bases between. CDR1 MNHEY and CDR2 SMNVEV come from the germline V gene (reference sequence).